This TCR beta chain was identified during a study of blood T cell repertoires in COVID-19. Study-level information: PBMCs, B-cell-depleted T cells, or T cells were the source of the cDNA or gDNA that made up the material.

Germline CDR1 and CDR2: MGHDK and SYGVNS. J was trimmed by 12 bases and V by 4 bases; bases with no gene match: 7. The CDR3 totals 13 residues. Authors' analysis steps: Estimates of nucleated cell counts were drawn from the amplification of reference gene primers. Sequenced by immunoSEQ multiplex PCR; TCRdb stores in-frame clones only, minus some. The DNA was the basis for D and trimming; V, J and clone size are from that table. Seen here are hundreds of thousands of clones, more than 85% observed once, and the top ten hold roughly 1.6%. In Cohort 3, a recovered donor had either two negative PCRs, clearance, or symptom resolution. This clone was observed a few times.

Sample: PBMCs or T cells enriched from blood (not recorded which). This clonotype was obtained from a woman in her forties or fifties who had recovered from COVID-19. The genes are TRBV25-1 and TRBJ1-4, with 8 bases lining up with TRBD1. The CDR3: CASSAPDRAQLFF. CDR3 in DNA: TGTGCCAGCAGTGCCCCGGACAGGGCCCAACTGTTTTTT. The full variable domain, with the rest looked up from reference TRBV25-1 and TRBJ1-4, is EADIYQTPRYLVIGTGKKITLECSQTMGHDKMYWYQQDPGMELHLIHYSYGVNSTEKGDLSSESTVSRIRTEHFPLTLESARPSHTSQYLCASSAPDRAQLFFGSGTQLSVL.